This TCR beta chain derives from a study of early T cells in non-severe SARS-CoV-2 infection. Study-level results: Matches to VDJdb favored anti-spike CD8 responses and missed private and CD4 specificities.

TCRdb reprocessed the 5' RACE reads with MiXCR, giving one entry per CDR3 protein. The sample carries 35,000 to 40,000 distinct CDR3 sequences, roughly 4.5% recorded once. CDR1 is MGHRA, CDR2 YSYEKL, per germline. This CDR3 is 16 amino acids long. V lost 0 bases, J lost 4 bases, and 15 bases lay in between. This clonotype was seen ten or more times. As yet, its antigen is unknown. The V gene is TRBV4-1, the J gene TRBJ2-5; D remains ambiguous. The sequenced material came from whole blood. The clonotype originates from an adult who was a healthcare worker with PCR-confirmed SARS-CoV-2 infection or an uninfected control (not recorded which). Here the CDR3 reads CASSQDIGFPRETQYF. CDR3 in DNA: TGCGCCAGCAGCCAAGATATTGGATTCCCGCGAGAGACCCAGTACTTC.